The clone carrying this T cell receptor beta chain was seen a single time. These data are taken from a study of blood T cell repertoires in COVID-19. Study information: Specimens from acute and convalescent COVID-19 originated in the United States, Italy and Spain. From T cells, B-cell-depleted T cells, or PBMCs came the material, which was cDNA or gDNA.

V shed 9 bases and J shed 4 bases, with 8 bases lying between them. Germline values: CDR1 LNHDA, CDR2 SQIVND (reference sequence). The CDR3 consists of 11 residues. Authors' methods: Counts of nucleated cells, estimated from reference gene primer amplification, were obtained. Produced via immunoSEQ multiplex PCR; TCRdb's table is partial and in-frame only. The DNA gave D and trimming, while V, J and clone size come from that table. This table holds about 75,000 clones, around 74% found once. The sequence was obtained from a human donor with acute or convalescent COVID-19. The donor label of this sample is uncertain. The rearrangement joins TRBV19 to TRBJ2-3, with TRBD1 as a possible D gene (5 bases). The sample comprised peripheral blood. The CDR3 spells CASRQSDTQYF. The CDR3 DNA sequence: TGTGCCAGCCGACAGTCAGATACGCAGTATTTT.